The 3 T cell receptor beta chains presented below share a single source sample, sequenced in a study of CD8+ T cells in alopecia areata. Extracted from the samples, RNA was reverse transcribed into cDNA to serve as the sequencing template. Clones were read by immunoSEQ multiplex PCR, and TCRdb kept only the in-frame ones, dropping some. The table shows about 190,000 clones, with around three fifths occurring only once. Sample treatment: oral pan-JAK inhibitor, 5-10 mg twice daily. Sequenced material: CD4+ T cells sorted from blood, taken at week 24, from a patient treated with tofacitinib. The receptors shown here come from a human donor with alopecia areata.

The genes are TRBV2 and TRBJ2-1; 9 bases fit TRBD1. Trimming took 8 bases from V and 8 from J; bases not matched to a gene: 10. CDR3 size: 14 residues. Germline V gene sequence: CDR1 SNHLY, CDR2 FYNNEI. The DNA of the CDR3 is TGTGCCAGCGGGTTGGGACAGGGACAGGATGAGCAGTTCTTC. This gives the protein CASGLGQGQDEQFF.

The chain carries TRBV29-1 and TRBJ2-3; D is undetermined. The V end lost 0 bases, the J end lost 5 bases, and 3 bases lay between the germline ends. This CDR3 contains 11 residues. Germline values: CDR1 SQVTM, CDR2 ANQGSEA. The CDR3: CSVEEVDTQYF. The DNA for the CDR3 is TGCAGCGTTGAAGAGGTAGATACGCAGTATTTT.

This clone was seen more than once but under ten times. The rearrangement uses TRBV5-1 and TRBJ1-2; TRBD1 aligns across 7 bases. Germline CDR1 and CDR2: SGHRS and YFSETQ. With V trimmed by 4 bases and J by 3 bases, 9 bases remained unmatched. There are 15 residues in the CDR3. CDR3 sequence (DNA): TGCGCCAGCAGCCCGGGGGACAGAGAATACTATGGCTACACCTTC. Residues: CASSPGDREYYGYTF.